What follows is one TCR beta chain and its context. Additional DNA sequences in this sample encode the identical CDR3. This sample was taken from a study of control samples from healthy donors and cancer patients. Deletions cut 0 bases from V and 2 bases from J, with 3 bases between. The germline gives CDR1 SGHRS, CDR2 YFSETQ. CDR3 length equals 13 residues. Some clones are missing from TCRdb's copy, which holds only in-frame ones; the method was immunoSEQ multiplex PCR. In the table there are 95,000 to 150,000 clones, about 89% of which are singletons. The sample comprised blood. The chain carries TRBV5-1 and TRBJ1-3, with D unresolved. This sequence was found in a man in his fifties in good health. CDR3 in amino acids: CASSLDPGNTIYF. The CDR3 DNA reads TGCGCCAGCAGCTTGGACCCTGGAAACACCATATATTTT.